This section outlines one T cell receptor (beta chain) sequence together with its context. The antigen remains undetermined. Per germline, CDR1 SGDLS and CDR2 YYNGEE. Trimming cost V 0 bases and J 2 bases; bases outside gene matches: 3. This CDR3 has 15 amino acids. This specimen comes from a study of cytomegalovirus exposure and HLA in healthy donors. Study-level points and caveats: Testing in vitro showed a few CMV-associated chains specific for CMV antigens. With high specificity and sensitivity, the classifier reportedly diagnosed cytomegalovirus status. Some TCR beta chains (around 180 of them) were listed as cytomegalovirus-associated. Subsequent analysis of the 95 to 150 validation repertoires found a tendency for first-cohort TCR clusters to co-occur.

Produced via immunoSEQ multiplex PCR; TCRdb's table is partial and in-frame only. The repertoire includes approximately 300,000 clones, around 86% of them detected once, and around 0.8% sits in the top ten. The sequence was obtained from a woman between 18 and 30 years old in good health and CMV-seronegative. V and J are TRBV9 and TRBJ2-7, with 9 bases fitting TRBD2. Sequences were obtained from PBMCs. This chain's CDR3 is CASSVGSSGAYEQYF. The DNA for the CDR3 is TGTGCCAGCAGCGTAGGGTCTAGCGGGGCCTACGAGCAGTACTTC.